Reported below is one T cell receptor (beta chain). The antigen is unknown. The data originate from a study of cytomegalovirus exposure and HLA in healthy donors. Looking at the study overall: Of the donors genotyped, about 410 in all, about 76% fell in the Caucasian-associated ancestry cluster. Study conclusions and caveats: A highly shared variant cluster was judged a likely technical artifact. CMV serostatus was the only immune exposure information that was available. Donors were assumed by presence/absence analyses to have roughly uniform sequencing depth.

Trimming at V came to 7 bases and at J to 6 bases, leaving 7 bases not matched to a gene. The length of the CDR3 is 13 residues. CDR1 and CDR2 (germline): MNHNS, SASEGT. Amplification used 60 Vbeta primers and 13 Jbeta primers. Assay used: immunoSEQ multiplex PCR; TCRdb lists only in-frame clones, some missing. The profile shows 150,000 to 200,000 clones, about three quarters of them singletons. Sequencing input: PBMCs. This receptor was obtained from a middle-aged man in good health and CMV-seropositive. The chain joins TRBV6-1 to TRBJ1-2, with 8 bases fitting TRBD1. DNA for the CDR3: TGTGCCAGCATTGTAGGACAGGGAGATGGCTACACCTTC. Translated: CASIVGQGDGYTF.